A single sample is the source of the 5 T cell receptor beta chains below, sequenced in a study of blood T cell repertoires in COVID-19. Method: immunoSEQ multiplex PCR; TCRdb's copy keeps in-frame clones and lacks some. The sample records under 30,000 clones, approximately 94% being singletons. Sequencing used peripheral blood. The receptors were sampled from a human donor with active COVID-19. The donor label of this sample is uncertain.

This chain joins TRBV5-1 and TRBJ2-2; TRBD2 is a possible D gene (5 bases). Germline CDR1 reads SGHRS; CDR2 reads YFSETQ. The V gene lost 0 bases and the J gene lost 6 bases, with 12 bases spanning the gap. The CDR3 totals 15 residues. The CDR3: CASSLDSRGAGELFF. CDR3 nucleotides: TGCGCCAGCAGCTTGGACTCCCGGGGAGCCGGGGAGCTGTTTTTT.

The chain links TRBV7-2 to TRBJ2-1; perhaps TRBD1 as D (6 bases). The V gene lost 2 bases and the J gene lost 8 bases, with 10 bases spanning the gap. Germline-derived CDR1 and CDR2 are SGHTA and FQGNSA. The CDR3 consists of 13 residues. The CDR3 region has the DNA TGTGCCAGCAGCTTAACCCCAGGGGATGAGCAGTTCTTC. Protein sequence: CASSLTPGDEQFF. Full variable domain (outside the CDR3, taken from reference TRBV7-2 and TRBJ2-1): GAGVSQSPSNKVTEKGKDVELRCDPISGHTALYWYRQSLGQGLEFLIYFQGNSAPDKSGLPSDRFSAERTGGSVSTLTIQRTQQEDSAVYLCASSLTPGDEQFFGPGTRLTVL.

The rearrangement joins TRBV6-5 to TRBJ2-7; tentatively, D is TRBD2 (5 bases). Trimming stripped 5 bases from V and 1 base from J, with 12 bases between. Germline V gives CDR1 MNHEY, CDR2 SVGAGI. The CDR3 is made up of 14 amino acids. The CDR3 nucleotides read TGTGCCAGCAGTCCCCGGGAAGGGTCCTACGAGCAGTACTTC. Translated, it gives CASSPREGSYEQYF.

This chain links TRBV6-5 with TRBJ2-3; TRBD1 might be the D (6 bases). The V and J ends lost 6 bases and 0 bases respectively, with 10 bases between them. Germline V gene sequence: CDR1 MNHEY, CDR2 SVGAGI. This CDR3 is 14 amino acids long. The CDR3 coding sequence is TGTGCCAGCAGGGGACACCGGAGCACAGATACGCAGTATTTT. Translation gives CASRGHRSTDTQYF.

This sequence joins TRBV5-1 and TRBJ1-4, with D possibly TRBD1 on 5 matching bases. Germline CDR1 SGHRS, CDR2 YFSETQ. V lost 0 bases, J lost 6 bases, and 21 bases lay in between. The CDR3 is 18 amino acids. CDR3 coding DNA: TGCGCCAGCAGCTTGGGCCTTACTATTGACAGAAGGGATGAAAAACTGTTTTTT. As protein: CASSLGLTIDRRDEKLFF.